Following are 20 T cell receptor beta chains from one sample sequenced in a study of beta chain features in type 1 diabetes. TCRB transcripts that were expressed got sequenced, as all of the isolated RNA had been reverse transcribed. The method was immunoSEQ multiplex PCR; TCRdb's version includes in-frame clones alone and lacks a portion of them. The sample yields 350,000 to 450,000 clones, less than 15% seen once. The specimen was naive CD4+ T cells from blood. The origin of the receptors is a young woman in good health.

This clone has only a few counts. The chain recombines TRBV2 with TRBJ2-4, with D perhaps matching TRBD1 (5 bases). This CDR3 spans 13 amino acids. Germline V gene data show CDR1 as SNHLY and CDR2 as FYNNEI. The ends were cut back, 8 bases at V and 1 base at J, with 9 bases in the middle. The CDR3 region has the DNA TGTGCCAGCTGCCCAGGGGCCAAAAACATTCAGTACTTC. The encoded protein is CASCPGAKNIQYF.

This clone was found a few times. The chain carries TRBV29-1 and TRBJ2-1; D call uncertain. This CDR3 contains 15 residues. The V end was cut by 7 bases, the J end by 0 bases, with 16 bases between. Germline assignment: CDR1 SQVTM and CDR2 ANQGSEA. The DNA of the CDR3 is TGCAGCGCTCATCTTCAGACTTCCTCCTACAATGAGCAGTTCTTC. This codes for CSAHLQTSSYNEQFF.

DNA for the CDR3: TGTGCCAGCTCTCAGCGGGAGCCGGAAGAGCAGTACTTC. Its protein product is CASSQREPEEQYF. V usage is TRBV18 and J usage is TRBJ2-7; 8 positions match TRBD2. The CDR3 length is 13 residues. Germline V gene data show CDR1 as KGHSH and CDR2 as LQKENI. V lost 6 bases and J lost 7; bases outside the gene matches: 8.

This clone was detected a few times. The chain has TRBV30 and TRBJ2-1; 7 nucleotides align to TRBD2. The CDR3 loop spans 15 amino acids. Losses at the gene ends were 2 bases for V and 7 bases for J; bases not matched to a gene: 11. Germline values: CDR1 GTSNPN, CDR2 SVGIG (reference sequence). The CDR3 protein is CAWSSGTKLSNEQFF. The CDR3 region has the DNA TGTGCCTGGAGTTCGGGGACTAAACTTTCGAATGAGCAGTTCTTC.

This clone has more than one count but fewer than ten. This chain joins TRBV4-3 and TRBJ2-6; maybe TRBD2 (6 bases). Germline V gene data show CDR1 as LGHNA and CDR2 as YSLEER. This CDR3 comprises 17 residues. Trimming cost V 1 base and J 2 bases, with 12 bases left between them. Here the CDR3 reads CASSQARGSTGANVLTF. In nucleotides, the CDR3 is TGCGCCAGCAGCCAAGCTCGGGGGAGTACTGGGGCCAACGTCCTGACTTTC.

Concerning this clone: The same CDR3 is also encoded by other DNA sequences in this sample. In DNA, the CDR3 is TGTGCCAGCAGTTTAGGGCAGGGGACCTACGAGCAGTACTTC. Translated: CASSLGQGTYEQYF. The genes are TRBV28 and TRBJ2-7; a weak D match, TRBD1 (6 bases). The V gene's germline CDR1 is MDHEN and CDR2 SYDVKM. V gave up 2 bases and J gave up 2 bases, with 10 bases separating them. The CDR3 has 14 amino acids.

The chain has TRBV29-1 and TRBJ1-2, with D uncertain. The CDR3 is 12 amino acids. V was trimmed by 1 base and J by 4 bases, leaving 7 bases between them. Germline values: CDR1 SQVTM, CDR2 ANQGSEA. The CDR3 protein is CSVEGQVYGYTF. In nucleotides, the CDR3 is TGCAGCGTTGAAGGGCAGGTCTATGGCTACACCTTC.

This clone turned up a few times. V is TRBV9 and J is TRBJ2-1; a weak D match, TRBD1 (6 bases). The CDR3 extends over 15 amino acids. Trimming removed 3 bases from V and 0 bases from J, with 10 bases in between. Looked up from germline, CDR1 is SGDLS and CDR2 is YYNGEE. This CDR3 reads CASSATGSSYNEQFF. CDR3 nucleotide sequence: TGTGCCAGCAGCGCAACAGGGAGCTCCTACAATGAGCAGTTCTTC.

CDR3 nucleotide sequence: TGTGCCAGTAGTAGCAGGACAGGGAGTAATGAGCAGTTCTTC. Its protein product is CASSSRTGSNEQFF. V gene TRBV19 combines with J gene TRBJ2-1, with 8 bases matching TRBD1. The trim removed 4 bases at V and 7 bases at J, leaving 6 bases unmatched. The germline gives CDR1 LNHDA, CDR2 SQIVND (reference sequence). This CDR3 is 14 amino acids long.

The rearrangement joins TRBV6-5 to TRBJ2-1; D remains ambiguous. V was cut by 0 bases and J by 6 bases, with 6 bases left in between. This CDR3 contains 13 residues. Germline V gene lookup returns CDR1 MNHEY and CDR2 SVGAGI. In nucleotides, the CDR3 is TGTGCCAGCAGTTACTCTATTAGCAATGAGCAGTTCTTC. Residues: CASSYSISNEQFF.

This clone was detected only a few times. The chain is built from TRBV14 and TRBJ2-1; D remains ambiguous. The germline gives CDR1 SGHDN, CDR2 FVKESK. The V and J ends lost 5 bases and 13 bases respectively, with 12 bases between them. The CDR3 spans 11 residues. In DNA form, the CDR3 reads TGTGCCAGCAGCTTAAACATGTTTCAGTTCTTC. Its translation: CASSLNMFQFF. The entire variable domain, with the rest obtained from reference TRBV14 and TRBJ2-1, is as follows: EAGVTQFPSHSVIEKGQTVTLRCDPISGHDNLYWYRRVMGKEIKFLLHFVKESKQDESGMPNNRFLAERTGGTYSTLKVQPAELEDSGVYFCASSLNMFQFFGPGTRLTVL.

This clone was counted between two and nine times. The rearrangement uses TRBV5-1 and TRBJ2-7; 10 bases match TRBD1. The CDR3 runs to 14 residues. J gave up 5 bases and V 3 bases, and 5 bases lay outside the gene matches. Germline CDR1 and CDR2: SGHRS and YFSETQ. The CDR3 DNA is TGCGCCAGCAGCTACACCGGGACAGGGGACGAGCAGTACTTC. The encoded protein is CASSYTGTGDEQYF.

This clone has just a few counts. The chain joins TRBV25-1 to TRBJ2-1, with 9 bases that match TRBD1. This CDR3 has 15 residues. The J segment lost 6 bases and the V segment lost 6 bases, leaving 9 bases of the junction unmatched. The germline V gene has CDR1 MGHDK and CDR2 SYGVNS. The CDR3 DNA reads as TGTGCCAGCAGGCGACAGGGGGTAATGGGCAATGAGCAGTTCTTC. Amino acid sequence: CASRRQGVMGNEQFF.

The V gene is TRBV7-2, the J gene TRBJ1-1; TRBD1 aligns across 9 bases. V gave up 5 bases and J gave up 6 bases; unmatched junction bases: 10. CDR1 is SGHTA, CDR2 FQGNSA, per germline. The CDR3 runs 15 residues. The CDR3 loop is CASSAGTGYFPEAFF. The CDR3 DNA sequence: TGTGCCAGCAGCGCCGGGACAGGGTATTTTCCTGAAGCTTTCTTT.

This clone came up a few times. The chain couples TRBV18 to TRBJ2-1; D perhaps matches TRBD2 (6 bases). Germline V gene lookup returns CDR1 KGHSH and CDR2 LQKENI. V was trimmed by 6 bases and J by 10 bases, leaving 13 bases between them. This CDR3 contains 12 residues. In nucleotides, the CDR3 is TGTGCCAGCTCCTTAGCGGAGTTGGAGCAGTTCTTC. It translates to CASSLAELEQFF.

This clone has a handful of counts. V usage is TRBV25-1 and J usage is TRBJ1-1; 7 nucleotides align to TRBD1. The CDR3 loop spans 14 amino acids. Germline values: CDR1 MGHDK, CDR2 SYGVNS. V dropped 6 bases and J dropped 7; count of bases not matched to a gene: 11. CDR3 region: CASRRETGAFEAFF. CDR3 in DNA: TGTGCCAGCAGGAGGGAAACAGGGGCTTTTGAAGCTTTCTTT. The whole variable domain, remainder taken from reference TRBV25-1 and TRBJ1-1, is EADIYQTPRYLVIGTGKKITLECSQTMGHDKMYWYQQDPGMELHLIHYSYGVNSTEKGDLSSESTVSRIRTEHFPLTLESARPSHTSQYLCASRRETGAFEAFFGQGTRLTVV.

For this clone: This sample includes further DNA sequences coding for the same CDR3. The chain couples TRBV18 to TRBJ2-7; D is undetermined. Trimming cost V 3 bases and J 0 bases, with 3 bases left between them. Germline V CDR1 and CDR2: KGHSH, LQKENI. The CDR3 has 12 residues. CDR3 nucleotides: TGTGCCAGCTCACCGAGCTCCTACGAGCAGTACTTC. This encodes CASSPSSYEQYF. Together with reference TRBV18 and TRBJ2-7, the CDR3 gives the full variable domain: NAGVMQNPRHLVRRRGQEARLRCSPMKGHSHVYWYRQLPEEGLKFMVYLQKENIIDESGMPKERFSAEFPKEGPSILRIQQVVRGDSAAYFCASSPSSYEQYFGPGTRLTVT.

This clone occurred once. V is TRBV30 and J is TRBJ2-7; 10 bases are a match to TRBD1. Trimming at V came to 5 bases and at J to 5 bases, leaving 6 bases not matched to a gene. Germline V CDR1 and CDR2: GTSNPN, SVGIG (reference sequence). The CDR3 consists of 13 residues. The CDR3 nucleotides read TGTGCCTGGGTGGGACAGGGGATTAACGAGCAGTACTTC. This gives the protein CAWVGQGINEQYF.

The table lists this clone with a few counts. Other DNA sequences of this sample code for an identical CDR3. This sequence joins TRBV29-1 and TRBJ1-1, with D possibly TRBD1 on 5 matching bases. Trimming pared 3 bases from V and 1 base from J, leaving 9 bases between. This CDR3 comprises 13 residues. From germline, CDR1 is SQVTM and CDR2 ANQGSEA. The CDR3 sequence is CSVEGRANTEAFF. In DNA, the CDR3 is TGCAGCGTTGAGGGCAGGGCGAACACTGAAGCTTTCTTT. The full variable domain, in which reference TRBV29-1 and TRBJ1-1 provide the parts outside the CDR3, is SAVISQKPSRDICQRGTSLTIQCQVDSQVTMMFWYRQQPGQSLTLIATANQGSEATYESGFVIDKFPISRPNLTFSTLTVSNMSPEDSSIYLCSVEGRANTEAFFGQGTRLTVV.

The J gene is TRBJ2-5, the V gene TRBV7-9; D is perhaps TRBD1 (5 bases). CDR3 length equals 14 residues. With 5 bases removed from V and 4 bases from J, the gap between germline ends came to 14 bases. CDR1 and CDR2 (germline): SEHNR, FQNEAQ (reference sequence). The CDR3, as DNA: TGTGCCAGCAGCCTCCTGGGCAGGGTAGAGACCCAGTACTTC. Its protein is CASSLLGRVETQYF.